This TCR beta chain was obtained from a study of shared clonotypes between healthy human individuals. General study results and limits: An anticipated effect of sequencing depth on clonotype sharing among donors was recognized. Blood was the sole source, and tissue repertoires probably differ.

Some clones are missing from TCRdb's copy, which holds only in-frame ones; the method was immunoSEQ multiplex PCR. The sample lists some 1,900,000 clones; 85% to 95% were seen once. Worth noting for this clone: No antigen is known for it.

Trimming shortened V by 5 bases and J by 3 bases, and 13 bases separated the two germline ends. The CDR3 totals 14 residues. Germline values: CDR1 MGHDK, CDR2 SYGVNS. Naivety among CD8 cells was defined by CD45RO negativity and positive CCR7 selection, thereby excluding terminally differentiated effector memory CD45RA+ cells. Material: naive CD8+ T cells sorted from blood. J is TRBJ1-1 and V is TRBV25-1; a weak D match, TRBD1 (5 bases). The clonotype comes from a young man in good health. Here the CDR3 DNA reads TGTGCCAGCAGTATCCAGGGAGGTGACACTGAAGCTTTCTTT. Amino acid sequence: CASSIQGGDTEAFF.